This entry describes one T cell receptor (beta chain). Its antigen is currently unknown. This sample was included in a study of shared clonotypes between healthy human individuals. Findings and caveats of the study: It was the few donors that limited the genetic and exposure-history diversity represented.

Healthy HIV-negative adults with no recent acute infections or vaccinations were recruited as donors. Between the trimmed V and J ends, which lost 0 bases and 4 bases, there was a span of 16 bases. The CDR3 runs 16 residues. Germline V gene sequence: CDR1 MGHRA, CDR2 YSYEKL. Several immunoSEQ plates received, in even portions, the genomic DNA of each subset. Profiled with immunoSEQ multiplex PCR; TCRdb holds only in-frame clones, not every one. Of about 480,000 clones listed, almost 80% were seen once; the top ten hold around an eighth. The TCR sequence derives from a woman aged 40 to 50 in good health. Some clones in this sample may be carry-over from other donors' samples. Sequenced: PBMCs. This chain links TRBV4-1 with TRBJ2-7, with no clear D. The CDR3 DNA reads TGCGCCAGCAGCCAAGATCTAAGCAGCCTTTCATACGAGCAGTACTTC. This codes for CASSQDLSSLSYEQYF.